This T cell receptor beta chain was observed in a study of blood T cell repertoires in COVID-19. Whole-study context: COVID-19 samples collected from the United States, Italy and Spain covered acute and convalescent phases. PBMCs, B-cell-depleted T cells, or T cells were the source of the cDNA or gDNA that made up the material.

Profiling relied on immunoSEQ multiplex PCR, and the TCRdb table lists in-frame clones only, not all of them. In the table there are about half a million clones, roughly nine tenths of which are singletons. Seattle-derived patients entered the study during active infection and were followed longitudinally. Sequencing was performed on peripheral blood. This TCR derives from a man between 18 and 35 years old with COVID-19, enrolled during active disease.

The CDR3 nucleotides are TGTGCCAGCAGCGCCTCCCCGGGAAGCGGGAGGGGGACAGATACGCAGTATTTT. It translates to CASSASPGSGRGTDTQYF. This chain connects TRBV3-1 (or the pseudogene TRBV3-2) to TRBJ2-3; 10 bases align to TRBD2. CDR3 length: 18 amino acids. Per germline, CDR1 LGHDT and CDR2 YNNKEL (reference sequence). The J segment lost 3 bases and the V segment lost 5 bases, leaving 14 bases of the junction unmatched.